Presented here are 17 T cell receptor beta chains from one specimen sequenced in a study of human T cells and chemical hapten exposure. Time point of the sample: pre-sensitization, week 0. The treatment denotes: therapeutic diphenylcyclopropenone sensitization with weekly scalp DPC. Each CDR3 protein gets one entry after TCRdb re-called the RACE reads with MiXCR. This table has about 120,000 distinct CDR3 sequences, less than 15% appearing once. The specimen comprised whole blood, sampled in connection with sensitization to the hapten diphenylcyclopropenone (DPC). The source is a woman younger than 30 with alopecia areata. Some clones in this sample may be carry-over from other donors' samples.

This clonotype was seen many times. This chain uses TRBV6-1 with TRBJ1-5, with D unclear. Germline V gives CDR1 MNHNS, CDR2 SASEGT. V was pared by 1 base and J by 6 bases, with 13 bases between. CDR3 length equals 15 residues. DNA of the CDR3: TGTGCCAGCAGTGAAGGCCCTTCCGTCGCTCAGCCCCAGCATTTT. It codes for CASSEGPSVAQPQHF.

The sample holds many counts of this clonotype. The CDR3 DNA follows: TGTGCCAGCAGTTTCCAAGATCAGGGTAACTATGGCTACACCTTC. It encodes CASSFQDQGNYGYTF. This rearrangement joins TRBV6-5 to TRBJ1-2; tentatively, D is TRBD1 (5 bases). V lost 4 bases, J lost 1 base, and 13 bases lay in between. This CDR3 is built from 15 residues. Germline V gene lookup returns CDR1 MNHEY and CDR2 SVGAGI.

This clonotype has only a few counts. The chain couples TRBV20-1 to TRBJ2-7; D possibly uses TRBD1 or TRBD2 (5 bases each). Trimming left V 4 bases short and J 2 bases short, with 18 bases between. Germline V gene sequence: CDR1 DFQATT, CDR2 SNEGSKA (reference sequence). The CDR3 runs 15 residues. The CDR3 region has the DNA TGCAGTGCTATACCCGGGGCAGCGAGGACCTACGAGCAGTACTTC. This codes for CSAIPGAARTYEQYF.

A word on this clonotype: A read error may be the cause here, since a much bigger clone is one base away. The rearrangement joins TRBV18 to TRBJ2-1, with unresolved D. Germline loops: CDR1 KGHSH, CDR2 LQKENI. This CDR3 region has 15 residues. V lost 0 bases and J lost 0, with 6 bases in between. The DNA for the CDR3 is TGTGCCAGCTCACCACCCGCGAGCTCCTACAATGAGCAGTTCTTC. Amino acids: CASSPPASSYNEQFF.

A word on this clonotype: The CDR3 ends on some other residue instead of the conserved phenylalanine or tryptophan, so this is likely a read error. The chain joins TRBV11-2 to TRBJ2-7; 9 positions agree with TRBD2. The junction had 12 bases not matched to a gene; V was cut back by 7 bases and J by 2 bases. The CDR3 is 16 amino acids. The germline gives CDR1 SGHAT, CDR2 FQNNGV. CDR3 coding DNA: TGTGCCAGCACCAAAGGCGGGCTAGCGGGGACCTACGAGCAGTACCTC. Translation: CASTKGGLAGTYEQYL.

A few counts support this clonotype. This rearrangement joins TRBV7-2 to TRBJ1-2; D unclear. V lost 1 base to trimming and J lost 4 bases, with 10 bases between them. The CDR3 has 14 amino acids. Germline values: CDR1 SGHTA, CDR2 FQGNSA. The DNA for the CDR3 is TGTGCCAGCAGCTTAGAGGGAGATGCCTATGGCTACACCTTC. This gives the protein CASSLEGDAYGYTF.

This clonotype was counted many times. V gene TRBV4-3 combines with J gene TRBJ2-5; D is uncertain. CDR3 size: 14 residues. Per the germline V gene, CDR1 is LGHNA and CDR2 is YSLEER. V was cut by 1 base and J by 5 bases, with 11 bases left in between. The chain's CDR3 is CASSQAILTETQYF. The CDR3 nucleotides are TGCGCCAGCAGCCAAGCGATCCTGACGGAGACCCAGTACTTC.

The chain links TRBV6-6 to TRBJ1-2; D uncertain. The CDR3 consists of 16 residues. Germline lookup yields CDR1 MNHNY and CDR2 SVGAGI (reference sequence). Trimming took 4 bases from V and 2 from J, leaving 17 bases between them. The CDR3 region is CASSSQGMTRNYGYTF. The CDR3 DNA reads TGTGCCAGCAGTTCTCAAGGGATGACTAGAAACTATGGCTACACCTTC.

This clonotype was picked up a small number of times. The chain couples TRBV6-1 to TRBJ2-5, with 8 bases fitting TRBD1. Germline CDR1 and CDR2: MNHNS and SASEGT. V was pared by 6 bases and J by 5 bases, with 14 bases of the junction left unmatched. This CDR3 region has 16 residues. The CDR3 DNA is TGTGCCAGCAGCCGAAACCAGGGGGCGCTTAGTGAGACCCAGTACTTC. Its protein is CASSRNQGALSETQYF.

V and J are TRBV10-3 and TRBJ1-2; TRBD1 matches 7 bases. Germline lookup yields CDR1 ENHRY and CDR2 SYGVKD. The junction had 7 bases not matched to a gene; V was cut back by 3 bases and J by 6 bases. This CDR3 has 14 residues. This chain's CDR3 is CAISDSGQRDGYTF. CDR3 sequence (DNA): TGTGCCATCAGTGATTCGGGACAGAGAGATGGCTACACCTTC.

This chain connects TRBV11-2 to TRBJ2-5; D is possibly TRBD2 (5 bases). This CDR3 has 13 residues. Germline CDR1 and CDR2: SGHAT and FQNNGV. The ends were cut back, 0 bases at V and 10 bases at J, with 12 bases in the middle. CDR3 nucleotides: TGTGCCAGCAGCTTAGATCGGGAATGGATCCAGTACTTC. This sequence encodes CASSLDREWIQYF. The variable domain in full, completed from reference TRBV11-2 and TRBJ2-5, reads EAGVAQSPRYKIIEKRQSVAFWCNPISGHATLYWYQQILGQGPKLLIQFQNNGVVDDSQLPKDRFSAERLKGVDSTLKIQPAKLEDSAVYLCASSLDREWIQYFGPGTRLLVL.

This rearrangement joins TRBV20-1 to TRBJ1-6; the D gene is possibly TRBD1 (5 bases). The CDR3 covers 13 residues. V lost 3 bases and J 10 bases, leaving 13 bases between the germline ends. Looked up from germline, CDR1 is DFQATT and CDR2 is SNEGSKA (reference sequence). The CDR3 DNA reads as TGCAGTGCTAGCAGCGGGGCCGGATCACCCCTCCACTTT. This gives the protein CSASSGAGSPLHF.

V is TRBV29-1 and J is TRBJ2-5, with D unclear. V was cut by 6 bases and J by 1 base, with 12 bases left in between. Germline V gene data show CDR1 as SQVTM and CDR2 as ANQGSEA. The length of the CDR3 is 13 residues. CDR3 loop: CSVSHSLQETQYF. The CDR3 bases are TGCAGCGTCTCCCACTCCCTCCAAGAGACCCAGTACTTC.

Only a few counts were recorded for this clonotype. The chain carries TRBV12-3 or TRBV12-4 and TRBJ1-2, with TRBD1 identical over 8 bases. This CDR3 region has 13 residues. V lost 5 bases and J lost 7; bases outside the gene matches: 6. The CDR3 loop reads CASSLTGAGGYTF. The DNA of the CDR3 is TGTGCCAGCAGTCTGACAGGGGCGGGTGGCTACACCTTC.

This clonotype showed up many times. This chain joins TRBV28 and TRBJ2-6; D not resolved. The germline CDR1 and CDR2 sequences are MDHEN and SYDVKM. The CDR3 runs 15 residues. Deletions cut 6 bases from V and 0 bases from J, with 9 bases between. Here the CDR3 reads CASSPSHSGANVLTF. The CDR3 region has the DNA TGTGCCAGCAGCCCCTCGCACTCTGGGGCCAACGTCCTGACTTTC.

The chain uses TRBV6-2 or TRBV6-3 and TRBJ2-6; no reliable D call. V dropped 4 bases and J dropped 7 bases, with 14 bases sitting between them. The CDR3 is 15 residues long. Germline values: CDR1 MNHEY, CDR2 SVGEGT. This CDR3 reads CASSSRVSLANVLTF. The CDR3 bases are TGTGCCAGCAGTTCCCGGGTCAGCCTAGCCAACGTCCTGACTTTC.

This chain connects TRBV27 to TRBJ1-5; a weak D match, TRBD1 (5 bases). There are 15 residues in the CDR3. Germline V gene data show CDR1 as MNHEY and CDR2 as SMNVEV (reference sequence). V shed 1 base and J shed 0 bases, with 7 bases lying between them. The CDR3 DNA reads TGTGCCAGCAGTTTATGGGGGGGTAGCAATCAGCCCCAGCATTTT. Protein: CASSLWGGSNQPQHF.